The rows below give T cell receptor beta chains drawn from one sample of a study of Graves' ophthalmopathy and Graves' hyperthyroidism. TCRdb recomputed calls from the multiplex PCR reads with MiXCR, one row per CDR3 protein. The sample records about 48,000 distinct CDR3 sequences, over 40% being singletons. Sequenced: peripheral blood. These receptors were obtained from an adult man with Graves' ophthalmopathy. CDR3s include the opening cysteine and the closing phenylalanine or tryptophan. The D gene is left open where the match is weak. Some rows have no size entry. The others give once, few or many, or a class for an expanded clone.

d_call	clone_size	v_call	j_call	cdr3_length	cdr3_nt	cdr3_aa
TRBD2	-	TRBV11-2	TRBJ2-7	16	TGTGCCAGCAGCCCCCTGGGGCGGCAAGGGGACTACGAGCGGTACTTC	CASSPLGRQGDYERYF
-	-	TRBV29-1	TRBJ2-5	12	TGCAGCGTTGTCAGTCAGATTGAGACCCAGTACTTC	CSVVSQIETQYF
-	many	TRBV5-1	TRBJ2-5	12	TGCGCCAGCAGCCAACCACAAGAGACCCAGTACTTC	CASSQPQETQYF
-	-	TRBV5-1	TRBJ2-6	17	TGCGCCAGCAGCTCCGCTGAATCGGGGGCGAGAGCCAACGTCCTGACTTTC	CASSSAESGARANVLTF
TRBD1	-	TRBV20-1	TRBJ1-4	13	TGCAGTGCTAGACAGGGGGGCAGAGAAAAACTGTTTTTT	CSARQGGREKLFF
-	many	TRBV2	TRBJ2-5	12	TGTGCCAGCTACATAGCGCGGGAGACCCAGTACTTC	CASYIARETQYF
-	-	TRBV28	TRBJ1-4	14	TGTGCCAGCAGTTTAGAAGGGGGAAGTGAAAAACTGTTTTTT	CASSLEGGSEKLFF
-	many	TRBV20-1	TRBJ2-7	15	TGCAGTGCTAGAATAGCGGATCAGACCTCCTACGAGCAGTACTTC	CSARIADQTSYEQYF
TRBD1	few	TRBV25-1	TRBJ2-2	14	TGTGCCAGCAGTGGGACAGGGGACACCGGGGAGCTGTTTTTT	CASSGTGDTGELFF
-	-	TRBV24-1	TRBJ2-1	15	TGTGCCACCAGTGACCCCGGGACTGGCGTCTATGAGCAGTTCTTC	CATSDPGTGVYEQFF
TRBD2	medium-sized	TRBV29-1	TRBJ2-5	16	TGCAGCGTTGAAGGGGGACTAGCGGGGCTCTCAGAGACCCAGTACTTC	CSVEGGLAGLSETQYF
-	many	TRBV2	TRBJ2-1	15	TGTGCCAGCAGTGTTGACTCCAGCTCCTACAATGAGCAGTTCTTC	CASSVDSSSYNEQFF
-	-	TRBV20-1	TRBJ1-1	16	TGCAGTGCCAGCCGACCTCAGATAGCGGGGAACACTGAAGCTTTCTTT	CSASRPQIAGNTEAFF
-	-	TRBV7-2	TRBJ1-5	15	TGTGCCAGCAGCCTAAGCCGGGACAGCAATCAGCCCCAGCATTTT	CASSLSRDSNQPQHF
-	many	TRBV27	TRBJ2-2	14	TGTGCCAGCCACCCGGATCGGAACACCGGGGAGCTGTTTTTT	CASHPDRNTGELFF
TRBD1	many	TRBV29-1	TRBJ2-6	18	TGCAGCGTTGATGGGGGGACAGGGGCCCTTTCTGGGGCCAACGTCCTGACTTTC	CSVDGGTGALSGANVLTF
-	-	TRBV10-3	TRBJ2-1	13	TGTGCCATCAGTGAGACAGGGATCGATGAGCAGTTCTTC	CAISETGIDEQFF
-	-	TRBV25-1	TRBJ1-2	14	TGTGCCAGCAGTGACAGGGCGGAACGCTATGGCTACACCTTC	CASSDRAERYGYTF
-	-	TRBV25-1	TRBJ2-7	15	TGTGCCAGCCGGTCGGTCGGGCTTATCATCTACGAGCAGTACTTC	CASRSVGLIIYEQYF
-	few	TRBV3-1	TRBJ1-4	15	TGTGCCAGCAGCGACACAGGGTTGGAAGGGGAAAAACTGTTTTTT	CASSDTGLEGEKLFF
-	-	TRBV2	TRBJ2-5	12	TGTGCCGGCTACATAGCGCGGGATACCCAGTGCTTC	CAGYIARDTQCF
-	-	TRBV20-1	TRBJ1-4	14	TGCAGTGCTGGATCCCCCCAGGATAATGAAAAACTGTTTTTT	CSAGSPQDNEKLFF
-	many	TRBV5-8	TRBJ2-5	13	TGTGCCAGCAGCTTCACAGGTCAAGAGACCCAGTACTTC	CASSFTGQETQYF
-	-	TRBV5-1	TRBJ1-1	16	TGCGCCAGCAGCTTGAACGGGGGGCATGGTGTCACTGAAGCTTTCTTT	CASSLNGGHGVTEAFF
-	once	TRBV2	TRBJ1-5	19	TGTGCCAGCAGTGAGGGTTTACTAGCGGGAGCGGCGTACCAAGAGACCCAGCATTTT	CASSEGLLAGAAYQETQHF
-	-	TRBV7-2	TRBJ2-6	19	TGTGCCAGCAGCCCGCGTGGTTGGCTGGGGGCAGCTGGGGCCAACGTCCTGACTTTC	CASSPRGWLGAAGANVLTF
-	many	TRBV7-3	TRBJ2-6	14	TGTGCCAGCAGCCTCCACCCTGGGGCCAACGTCCTGACTTTC	CASSLHPGANVLTF
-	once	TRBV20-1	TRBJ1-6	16	TGCAGTGCCTCCCCTCCGACACAGGGTGGGCGGTCACCCCTCCACTTT	CSASPPTQGGRSPLHF
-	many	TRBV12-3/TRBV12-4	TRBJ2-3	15	TGTGCCAGCAGTCCCCCTGGGGACCTCACAGATACGCAGTATTTT	CASSPPGDLTDTQYF
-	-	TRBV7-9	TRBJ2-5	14	TGTGCCAGCAGCTTAGCGGAGGGGGGGGAGACCCAGTACTTC	CASSLAEGGETQYF
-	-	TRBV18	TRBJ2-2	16	TGTGCCAGCTCACGCACAACAGGGAGGAACACCGGGGAGCTGTTTTTT	CASSRTTGRNTGELFF
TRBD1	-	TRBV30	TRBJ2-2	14	TGTGGCTGCTCGGGACAGGCGAACACCGGGGAGCTGTTTTTT	CGCSGQANTGELFF
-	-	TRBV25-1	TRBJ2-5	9	TGTGCCAGCTTGGAGACCCAGTACTTC	CASLETQYF
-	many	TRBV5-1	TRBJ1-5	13	TGCGCCAGCAGCTTTGGTGGGAATCAGCCCCAGCATTTT	CASSFGGNQPQHF
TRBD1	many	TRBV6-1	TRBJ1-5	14	TGTGCCAGCAGTACAGGGGAGTACAATCAGCCCCAGCATTTT	CASSTGEYNQPQHF
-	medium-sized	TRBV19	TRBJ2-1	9	TGTGCCCGAAAAAATGAGCAGTTCTTC	CARKNEQFF
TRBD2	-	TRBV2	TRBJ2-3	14	TGTGCCAGCAGGGTAGCGGGAGGGTCAGATACGCAGTATTTT	CASRVAGGSDTQYF
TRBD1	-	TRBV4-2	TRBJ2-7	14	TGTGCCAGCAGCCAAGGACAGGGGATCAACGAGCAGTACTTC	CASSQGQGINEQYF
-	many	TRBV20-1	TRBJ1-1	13	TGCAGTGCTAGTGCCAGATGGGACACTGAAGCTTTCTTT	CSASARWDTEAFF
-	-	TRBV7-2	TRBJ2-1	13	TGTGCCAGCAGCTCGTTTGACTCCGAAAAGCAGTTCTTC	CASSSFDSEKQFF
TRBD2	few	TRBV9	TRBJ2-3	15	TGTGCCAGCAGCGGACCGGGACTAGCGGCAGATACGCAGTATTTT	CASSGPGLAADTQYF
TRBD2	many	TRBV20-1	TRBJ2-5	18	TGCAGTGCTAGAAAAACGGGACTAGCGGGGGGGCGAAGGGAGACCCAGTACTTC	CSARKTGLAGGRRETQYF
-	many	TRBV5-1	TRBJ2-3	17	TGCGCCAGCAGCTTGTTACGAGCCTCGTCTAGCACAGATACGCAGTATTTT	CASSLLRASSSTDTQYF
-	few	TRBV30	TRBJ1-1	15	TGTGCCTGGAGCCCCCGGGGGGCAGGGTCGACTGAAGCTTTCTTT	CAWSPRGAGSTEAFF
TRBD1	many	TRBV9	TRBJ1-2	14	TGTGCCAGCAGCCCTACCGGGACAGGGAAAGGCTACACCTTC	CASSPTGTGKGYTF
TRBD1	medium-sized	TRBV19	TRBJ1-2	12	TGTGCCAGTAGTAGGACAGGGATCGGCTACACCTTC	CASSRTGIGYTF
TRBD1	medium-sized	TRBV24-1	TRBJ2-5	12	TGTGCCACCAGTGATTTGGGTGGGACAGCAAACTTC	CATSDLGGTANF
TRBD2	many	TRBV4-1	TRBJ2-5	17	TGCGCCAGCAGCCAAGGGACTAGCGGGCGGTACCAAGAGACCCAGTACTTC	CASSQGTSGRYQETQYF
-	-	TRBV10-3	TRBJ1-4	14	TGTGCCATCAGGGCAGGGGACAAGAGGGAAAAACTGTTTTTT	CAIRAGDKREKLFF
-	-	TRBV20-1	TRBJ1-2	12	TGCAGCGTTGTAGACAGGCGCTATGGCTACACCTTC	CSVVDRRYGYTF
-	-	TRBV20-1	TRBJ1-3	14	TGCAGTGCTAGAAGGAGCACTGAAGGAAACACCATATATTTT	CSARRSTEGNTIYF
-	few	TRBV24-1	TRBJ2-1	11	TGTGCCACCAGTGATTTAGATAGGTACAGCTTC	CATSDLDRYSF
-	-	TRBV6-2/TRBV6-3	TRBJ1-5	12	TGTGCCAGCAGCCCGGACAGATGGGTACAGCATTTT	CASSPDRWVQHF
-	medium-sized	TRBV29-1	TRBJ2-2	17	TGCAGCGTTGGGGGTGGGGCAGGGTTCTCGAACACCGGGGAGCTGTTTTTT	CSVGGGAGFSNTGELFF
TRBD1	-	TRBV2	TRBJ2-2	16	TGTGCCAGCAGTGAAGCGCGGGACAGGGGGTTCGGGGAGCTGTTTTTT	CASSEARDRGFGELFF
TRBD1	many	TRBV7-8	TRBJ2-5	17	TGTGCCAGCAGCCTGCTAGGGGGACAGGGCGGGCGGGAGACCCAGTACTTC	CASSLLGGQGGRETQYF
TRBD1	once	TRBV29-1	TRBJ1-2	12	TGCAGCGCCTCGGGACAGGATCAAACCTACACCTTC	CSASGQDQTYTF
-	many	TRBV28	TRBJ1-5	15	TGTGCCAGCAGTTTATTCCGGGGCATGAATCAGCCCCAGCATTTT	CASSLFRGMNQPQHF
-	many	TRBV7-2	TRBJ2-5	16	TGTGCCAGCAGCTTAGGGGCGGGGAGGATTCAAGAGACCCAGTACTTC	CASSLGAGRIQETQYF
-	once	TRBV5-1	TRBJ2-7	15	TGCGCCAGCAGCTTGGCCTGGGCAGGGATCTACGAGCAGTACTTC	CASSLAWAGIYEQYF